The next 26 T cell receptor beta chains were all read from a single sample in a study of cytomegalovirus exposure and HLA in healthy donors (dated 2017 in TCRdb). The library was prepared using the immunoSEQ multiplex PCR assay. TCRdb stores this immuneACCESS table with in-frame sequences only. Part of the clones is absent; in the studies checked, under half of the shortfall reflects unresolved V genes, and no reason is known for the rest. The sample data list 110,000 to 150,000 clones, and over 80% of these were observed just once. 5.5% to 7% of the sample rests with the top ten. Sequences were obtained from PBMCs. The receptors here all came from a woman in her thirties in good health and CMV-seropositive.

This clone was recorded once. The chain combines TRBV5-1 with TRBJ2-5; D remains ambiguous. This CDR3 has 11 amino acids. Germline V gene sequence: CDR1 SGHRS, CDR2 YFSETQ. Trimming removed 3 bases from V and 3 bases from J, with 3 bases in between. CDR3 nucleotides: TGCGCCAGCAGCTCCAAAGAGACCCAGTACTTC. The encoded protein is CASSSKETQYF.

The rearrangement uses TRBV27 and TRBJ2-2; 7 bases align to TRBD1. The CDR3 extends over 16 amino acids. Trimming at V came to 3 bases and at J to 0 bases, leaving 4 bases not matched to a gene. Germline V CDR1 and CDR2: MNHEY, SMNVEV (reference sequence). The chain's CDR3 is CASSLVGTANTGELFF. The CDR3 DNA reads TGTGCCAGCAGTTTGGTGGGGACAGCGAACACCGGGGAGCTGTTTTTT.

This clone was found once. The chain joins TRBV13 to TRBJ1-6; D is ambiguous. The CDR3 loop spans 15 amino acids. Germline lookup yields CDR1 PRHDT and CDR2 FYEKMQ (reference sequence). The V gene lost 7 bases and the J gene lost 0 bases, with 10 bases spanning the gap. The CDR3 coding sequence is TGTGCCAGCACGAGGGAAAGCTCCTATAATTCACCCCTCCACTTT. Residues: CASTRESSYNSPLHF.

CDR3 protein: CASSWTVPTDTQYF. The CDR3 nucleotides read TGCGCCAGCAGCTGGACAGTCCCCACAGATACGCAGTATTTT. The chain joins TRBV5-1 to TRBJ2-3; D might be TRBD1 (6 bases). This CDR3 region has 14 residues. Germline V gene lookup returns CDR1 SGHRS and CDR2 YFSETQ. V dropped 3 bases and J dropped 2 bases, with 10 bases sitting between them.

The J gene is TRBJ1-1, the V gene TRBV28, with D unclear. Looked up from germline, CDR1 is MDHEN and CDR2 is SYDVKM. CDR3 length equals 14 residues. The V gene lost 1 base and the J gene lost 5 bases, with 11 bases spanning the gap. The chain's CDR3 is CASSLFPQETEAFF. CDR3 DNA sequence: TGTGCCAGCAGTTTATTTCCGCAGGAAACTGAAGCTTTCTTT.

V gene TRBV7-9 combines with J gene TRBJ2-7; 7 nucleotides line up with TRBD1. CDR1 is SEHNR and CDR2 is FQNEAQ in the germline V gene (reference sequence). The CDR3 has 17 residues. The junction had 13 bases not matched to a gene; V was cut back by 5 bases and J by 0 bases. CDR3 residues: CASSPYQDRVTSYEQYF. For the CDR3, the DNA is TGTGCCAGCAGCCCATATCAAGACAGGGTGACCTCCTACGAGCAGTACTTC. The full variable domain, in which reference TRBV7-9 and TRBJ2-7 provide the parts outside the CDR3, is DTGVSQNPRHKITKRGQNVTFRCDPISEHNRLYWYRQTLGQGPEFLTYFQNEAQLEKSRLLSDRFSAERPKGSFSTLEIQRTEQGDSAMYLCASSPYQDRVTSYEQYFGPGTRLTVT.

V is TRBV2 and J is TRBJ2-7; TRBD1 might be the D (6 bases). Germline values: CDR1 SNHLY, CDR2 FYNNEI. The CDR3 contains 13 residues. V shed 11 bases and J shed 2 bases, with 16 bases lying between them. CDR3 sequence reads: CAGKEQGPYEQYF. The CDR3 region has the DNA TGTGCCGGAAAGGAACAGGGACCCTACGAGCAGTACTTC.

The DNA of the CDR3 is TGTGCCAGCAGTTTATGGGGTAGTCGAGGAGGAGGGGATACGCAGTATTTT. Its protein is CASSLWGSRGGGDTQYF. The chain carries TRBV27 and TRBJ2-3, with a possible D match to TRBD2 (6 bases). The CDR3 runs 17 residues. CDR1 and CDR2 from the germline V gene are MNHEY and SMNVEV (reference sequence). The V end was cut by 1 base, the J end by 6 bases, with 20 bases between.

J is TRBJ1-4 and V is TRBV18, with D possibly matching TRBD1 (5 bases). This CDR3 spans 13 amino acids. V was pared by 5 bases and J by 7 bases, with 11 bases between. Germline V CDR1 and CDR2: KGHSH, LQKENI. Here the CDR3 reads CASSRSGGEKLFF. Written as DNA, the CDR3 is TGTGCCAGCTCAAGGTCCGGGGGTGAAAAACTGTTTTTT.

The V and J genes are TRBV2 and TRBJ1-2; 10 bases map to TRBD1. After removal of 2 bases from V and 6 bases from J, the junction contained 6 bases not matched to a gene. The CDR3 extends over 15 amino acids. The germline CDR1 and CDR2 sequences are SNHLY and FYNNEI. The CDR3 nucleotides read TGTGCCAGCAGTGAACCCGGGACAGGGGACGATGGCTACACCTTC. Its protein product is CASSEPGTGDDGYTF.

This clone was found once. The CDR3 DNA sequence: TGTGCCAGCTCTGAGGCGTACGAGCAGTACTTC. Encoded protein: CASSEAYEQYF. The J gene is TRBJ2-7, the V gene TRBV28, with D uncertain. The CDR3 sequence is 11 residues long. V was trimmed by 8 bases and J by 4 bases, leaving 9 bases between them. Germline V gene sequence: CDR1 MDHEN, CDR2 SYDVKM.

This clone was recorded a few times. V and J are TRBV5-6 and TRBJ2-7; D is perhaps TRBD2 (6 bases). Between the trimmed V and J ends, which lost 3 bases and 2 bases, there was a span of 9 bases. In germline, CDR1 is SGHDT, CDR2 YYEEEE. This CDR3 contains 13 residues. The DNA of the CDR3 is TGTGCCAGCAGCTACGGGACTCCCTACGAGCAGTACTTC. It is translated as CASSYGTPYEQYF.

This chain uses TRBV19 with TRBJ1-2, with TRBD1 matching 8 bases. The CDR3 totals 15 residues. With 3 bases clipped from V and 2 bases from J, the junction kept 5 bases outside the gene matches. Germline lookup yields CDR1 LNHDA and CDR2 SQIVND (reference sequence). In DNA, the CDR3 is TGTGCCAGTAGTATCGGACAGGGCGTCAACTATGGCTACACCTTC. Translating it yields CASSIGQGVNYGYTF.

The chain is built from TRBV5-4 and TRBJ2-7, with D possibly matching TRBD2 (6 bases). The CDR3 runs to 13 residues. In germline, CDR1 is SGHNT, CDR2 YYREEE (reference sequence). Trimming removed 4 bases at V and 4 bases at J, with 12 bases between. The CDR3 nucleotides read TGTGCCAGCAGCCTGGGACTCCTATACGAGCAGTACTTC. Amino acid sequence: CASSLGLLYEQYF.

V and J are TRBV10-2 and TRBJ1-2; 7 bases align to TRBD1. The V gene end was trimmed by 5 bases and the J gene end by 3 bases; junction bases not matched to a gene: 12. Germline loops: CDR1 WSHSY, CDR2 SAAADI. This CDR3 region has 16 residues. DNA for the CDR3: TGCGCCAGCAGTTCCCTGCCAGGGGGTAAAGACTATGGCTACACCTTC. This gives the protein CASSSLPGGKDYGYTF.

The V call is TRBV6-1, the J call TRBJ2-5; 9 bases fit TRBD2. V shed 3 bases and J 5 bases; nucleotides not matched to a gene: 10. Germline CDR1 and CDR2: MNHNS and SASEGT. The CDR3 loop spans 16 amino acids. CDR3 sequence reads: CASSDLSGGPWETQYF. The CDR3 DNA sequence: TGTGCCAGCAGTGATCTTAGCGGGGGACCTTGGGAGACCCAGTACTTC.

The chain is built from TRBV10-1 and TRBJ1-1, with TRBD1 identical over 10 bases. The CDR3 loop spans 14 amino acids. V gave up 5 bases and J gave up 5 bases; unmatched junction bases: 5. Germline lookup yields CDR1 WNHNN and CDR2 SYGVQD (reference sequence). In nucleotides, the CDR3 is TGCGCCAGCAGTAGGGACAGGGGAGGGACTGAAGCTTTCTTT. It yields the protein CASSRDRGGTEAFF.

Here the CDR3 DNA reads TGTGCCAGCAGTGAAGGGTGGGGCAGCAATCAGCCCCAGCATTTT. This encodes CASSEGWGSNQPQHF. The rearrangement uses TRBV6-1 and TRBJ1-5; the D gene is possibly TRBD1 (5 bases). The CDR3 is made up of 15 amino acids. CDR1 and CDR2 from the germline V gene are MNHNS and SASEGT. Trimming left V 1 base short and J 1 base short, with 8 bases between.

With respect to this clone: The junction does not match germline at one end; this may be a read error. The chain recombines TRBV7-2 with TRBJ2-7; D call uncertain. The CDR3 has 17 residues. The germline V gene has CDR1 SGHTA and CDR2 FQGNSA. CDR3 DNA: TGTGCCAGCAGCATAGCCCGCTCGGCAGGTACGCCCTACGAGCAGTACTTC. This translates into CASSIARSAGTPYEQYF.

The CDR3 sequence is CASGRQGVAQPQHF. CDR3 nucleotide sequence: TGTGCCAGCGGCCGACAGGGGGTGGCTCAGCCCCAGCATTTT. The V gene is TRBV2, the J gene TRBJ1-5; 9 bases agree with TRBD1. Germline values: CDR1 SNHLY, CDR2 FYNNEI. V shed 8 bases and J 6 bases; nucleotides not matched to a gene: 8. There are 14 residues in the CDR3.

The CDR3 reads CASSLTGMNTEAFF. The CDR3 DNA reads TGCGCCAGCAGCCTGACGGGGATGAACACTGAAGCTTTCTTT. This chain links TRBV4-1 with TRBJ1-1, with D unresolved. V gave up 4 bases and J gave up 0 bases, with 9 bases separating them. This CDR3 has 14 amino acids. Germline V gene sequence: CDR1 MGHRA, CDR2 YSYEKL.

The V call is TRBV10-3, the J call TRBJ2-3, with 11 bases fitting TRBD1. In germline, CDR1 is ENHRY, CDR2 SYGVKD. V trimming: 5 bases; J trimming: 5 bases; junction bases outside the gene matches: 3. This CDR3 spans 14 amino acids. The DNA of the CDR3 is TGTGCCATCAGTCCGGGACAGGGGGGAGATACGCAGTATTTT. Its protein product is CAISPGQGGDTQYF.

On this clone itself: The sample has other DNA sequences that encode this CDR3 too. The chain joins TRBV27 to TRBJ2-7; TRBD1 agrees at 9 bases. Unmatched junction bases numbered 7, after V lost 2 bases and J lost 5 bases. CDR3 length: 15 residues. CDR1 MNHEY and CDR2 SMNVEV come from the germline V gene (reference sequence). The CDR3 bases are TGTGCCAGCAGTTTAATTAGGGACAGGGCCCACGAGCAGTACTTC. Translating gives CASSLIRDRAHEQYF.

V gene TRBV10-3 combines with J gene TRBJ2-7; TRBD2 is a possible D gene (5 bases). The V gene lost 6 bases and the J gene lost 5 bases, with 11 bases spanning the gap. CDR1 and CDR2 (germline): ENHRY, SYGVKD. CDR3 length: 12 amino acids. CDR3 in DNA: TGTGCCATCAGCTTCGGGGTCGACGAGCAGTACTTC. This translates into CAISFGVDEQYF.

The chain combines TRBV28 with TRBJ1-2, with no clear D. The CDR3 is 13 residues long. V dropped 3 bases and J dropped 1 base, with 6 bases sitting between them. Germline assignment: CDR1 MDHEN and CDR2 SYDVKM. CDR3 sequence reads: CASSFDINYGYTF. The CDR3 DNA is TGTGCCAGCAGTTTTGACATTAACTATGGCTACACCTTC.

The chain employs TRBV15 and TRBJ2-5, with D uncertain. The ends were cut back, 0 bases at V and 4 bases at J, with 12 bases in the middle. The CDR3 runs to 15 residues. CDR1 is LNHNV, CDR2 YYDKDF, per germline (reference sequence). DNA of the CDR3: TGTGCCACCAGCAGAGATTACCTGCCGGGAGAGACCCAGTACTTC. Its protein product is CATSRDYLPGETQYF. Supplemented by reference TRBV15 and TRBJ2-5, the full variable domain reads DAMVIQNPRYQVTQFGKPVTLSCSQTLNHNVMYWYQQKSSQAPKLLFHYYDKDFNNEADTPDNFQSRRPNTSFCFLDIRSPGLGDTAMYLCATSRDYLPGETQYFGPGTRLLVL.